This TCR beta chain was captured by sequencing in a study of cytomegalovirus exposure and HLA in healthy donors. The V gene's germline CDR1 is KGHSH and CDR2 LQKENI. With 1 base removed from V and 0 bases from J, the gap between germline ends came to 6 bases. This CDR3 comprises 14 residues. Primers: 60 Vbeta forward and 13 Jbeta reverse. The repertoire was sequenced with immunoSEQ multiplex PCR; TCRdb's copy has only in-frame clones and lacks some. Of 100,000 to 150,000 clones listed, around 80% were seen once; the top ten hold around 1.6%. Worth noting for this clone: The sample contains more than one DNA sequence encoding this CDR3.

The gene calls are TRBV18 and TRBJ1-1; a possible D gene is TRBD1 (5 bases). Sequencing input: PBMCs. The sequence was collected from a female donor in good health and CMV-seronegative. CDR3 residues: CASSPRQMNTEAFF. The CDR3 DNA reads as TGTGCCAGCTCACCACGACAGATGAACACTGAAGCTTTCTTT.